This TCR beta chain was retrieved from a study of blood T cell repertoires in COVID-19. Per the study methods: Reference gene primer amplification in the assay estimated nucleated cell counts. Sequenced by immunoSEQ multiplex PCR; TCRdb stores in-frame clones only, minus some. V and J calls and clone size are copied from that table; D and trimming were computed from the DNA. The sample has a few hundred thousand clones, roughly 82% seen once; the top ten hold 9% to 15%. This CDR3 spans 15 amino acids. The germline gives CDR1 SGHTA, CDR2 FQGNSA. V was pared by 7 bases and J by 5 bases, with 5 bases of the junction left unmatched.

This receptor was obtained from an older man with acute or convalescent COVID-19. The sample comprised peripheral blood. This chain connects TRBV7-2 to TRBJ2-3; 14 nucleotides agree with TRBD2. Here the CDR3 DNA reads TGTGCCAGCATGCGGACTAGCGGGGGGTTAGATACGCAGTATTTT. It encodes CASMRTSGGLDTQYF.